This entry lists 27 T cell receptor beta chains sequenced from one sample in a study of cytomegalovirus exposure and HLA in healthy donors. With 60 Vbeta and 13 Jbeta primers, the PCR was carried out. Assay: immunoSEQ multiplex PCR; the TCRdb copy retains only in-frame clones and omits some. The sample lists approximately 220,000 clones; roughly 85% were seen once. The sequencing input was PBMCs. All receptors derive from a male donor in good health and CMV-seronegative.

This clone has only a few counts. V is TRBV6-1 and J is TRBJ2-1; D is undetermined. Trimming stripped 5 bases from V and 3 bases from J, with 8 bases between. This CDR3 region has 13 residues. The V gene's germline CDR1 is MNHNS and CDR2 SASEGT. The CDR3 spells CASSLSLYNEQFF. In DNA form, the CDR3 reads TGTGCCAGCAGTTTGTCACTCTACAATGAGCAGTTCTTC.

This chain connects TRBV9 to TRBJ2-5; a weak D match, TRBD2 (5 bases). CDR3 length: 12 residues. The V and J ends lost 0 bases and 5 bases respectively, with 5 bases between them. Germline V gives CDR1 SGDLS, CDR2 YYNGEE. CDR3 region: CASSVAGETQYF. The DNA for the CDR3 is TGTGCCAGCAGCGTAGCGGGGGAGACCCAGTACTTC.

J is TRBJ2-2 and V is TRBV21-1; the table assigns TRBD2, which was not confirmed against the DNA. TRBV21-1 is a pseudogene locus. This CDR3 is 17 amino acids long. This CDR3 is CASSKSESPLITGELFF. The DNA of the CDR3 is TGTGCCAGCAGCAAATCTGAGTCCCCTCTCATCACCGGGGAGCTGTTTTTT.

This clone was seen only a few times. This chain links TRBV6-1 with TRBJ1-1; a possible D gene is TRBD1 (6 bases). Germline V gives CDR1 MNHNS, CDR2 SASEGT. V gave up 7 bases and J gave up 4 bases, with 13 bases separating them. The CDR3 spans 13 residues. CDR3 sequence: CASNPRGTTEAFF. CDR3 in DNA: TGTGCCAGCAACCCCAGGGGAACCACTGAAGCTTTCTTT.

The rearrangement links TRBV10-3 to TRBJ2-3, with 8 bases that match TRBD2. Germline V gives CDR1 ENHRY, CDR2 SYGVKD. The CDR3 has 20 amino acids. V lost 0 bases, J lost 0 bases, and 14 bases stayed unmatched. The CDR3 nucleotides are TGTGCCATCAGTGAGTCGTTAGGTGCGGGAGGACCCGCTAGCACAGATACGCAGTATTTT. Residues: CAISESLGAGGPASTDTQYF.

The chain recombines TRBV11-3 with TRBJ2-1, with D unresolved. Germline CDR1 reads SGHNT; CDR2 reads YENEEA. The CDR3 spans 14 residues. The ends were cut back, 2 bases at V and 0 bases at J, with 5 bases in the middle. This CDR3 is CASSLRSSYNEQFF. The CDR3 region has the DNA TGTGCCAGCAGCTTAAGGAGCTCCTACAATGAGCAGTTCTTC.

V is TRBV27 and J is TRBJ2-5; 7 nucleotides align to TRBD1. V was pared by 6 bases and J by 6 bases, with 4 bases of the junction left unmatched. CDR3 length: 12 amino acids. Germline assignment: CDR1 MNHEY and CDR2 SMNVEV (reference sequence). In nucleotides, the CDR3 is TGTGCCAGCAGCGAACAGGGGCAGACCCAGTACTTC. Translated: CASSEQGQTQYF.

This clone appeared once. The genes are TRBV4-3 and TRBJ1-2; D perhaps matches TRBD1 (5 bases). The V and J ends lost 3 bases and 0 bases respectively, with 11 bases between them. The CDR3 spans 15 residues. Looked up from germline, CDR1 is LGHNA and CDR2 is YSLEER. CDR3 amino acids: CASSHSTETNYGYTF. The CDR3 DNA reads as TGCGCCAGCAGCCACTCGACAGAAACTAACTATGGCTACACCTTC.

The J gene is TRBJ2-7, the V gene TRBV18; 8 nucleotides match TRBD1. This CDR3 is built from 16 residues. CDR1 KGHSH and CDR2 LQKENI come from the germline V gene. J gave up 2 bases and V 1 base, and 7 bases lay outside the gene matches. The CDR3 loop is CASSPQAGGDPYEQYF. CDR3 nucleotides: TGTGCCAGCTCACCACAAGCAGGGGGCGACCCCTACGAGCAGTACTTC.

About this clone: Sequence at one end of the junction differs from germline and may be a read error. The rearrangement joins TRBV7-9 to TRBJ1-2; 10 bases map to TRBD1. This CDR3 comprises 15 residues. The germline V gene encodes CDR1 SEHNR and CDR2 FQNEAQ (reference sequence). The CDR3 coding sequence is TGTGCCAGCAGTTTAGGACAGGGGGCTAACTATGGCTACACCTTC. As protein: CASSLGQGANYGYTF.

The CDR3 DNA follows: TGTGCCAGCATCAATAGGGGGACAGGGGCCTACGAGCAGTACTTC. Protein product: CASINRGTGAYEQYF. The gene calls are TRBV11-2 and TRBJ2-7, with TRBD1 identical over 10 bases. The V gene end was trimmed by 7 bases and the J gene end by 2 bases; junction bases not matched to a gene: 8. CDR1 and CDR2 (germline): SGHAT, FQNNGV. This CDR3 contains 15 residues.

The chain couples TRBV19 to TRBJ2-5; D remains ambiguous. TRBJ2-7 explains the end of the DNA better; the J call may be wrong. The germline V gene has CDR1 LNHDA and CDR2 SQIVND (reference sequence). The CDR3 is 11 amino acids. In DNA, the CDR3 is TGTGCCAGTAGTGGCGGATCCGAGCAGTACTTC. The encoded protein is CASSGGSEQYF.

This chain uses TRBV19 with TRBJ2-1; possibly TRBD2 for D (5 bases). The V end lost 0 bases, the J end lost 1 base, and 16 bases lay between the germline ends. This CDR3 comprises 18 residues. The germline gives CDR1 LNHDA, CDR2 SQIVND (reference sequence). The DNA of the CDR3 is TGTGCCAGTAGTATAGACGTTACTAGATTCTCATCCTACAATGAGCAGTTCTTC. Protein product: CASSIDVTRFSSYNEQFF.

This clone was seen ten or more times. The chain recombines TRBV7-9 with TRBJ1-3; D is uncertain. Germline CDR1 SEHNR, CDR2 FQNEAQ (reference sequence). The CDR3 extends over 12 amino acids. V gave up 1 base and J gave up 7 bases, with 5 bases separating them. CDR3 sequence: CASSLVLNTIYF. The CDR3 DNA reads TGTGCCAGCAGCTTAGTCCTGAACACCATATATTTT.

CDR3 bases: TGTGCCAGCAGCCAAGGCACTAGCGGGAACCTGGCCTACGAGCAGTACTTC. Translation: CASSQGTSGNLAYEQYF. The chain recombines TRBV7-6 with TRBJ2-7; 10 bases are a match to TRBD2. Losses at the gene ends were 5 bases for V and 2 bases for J; bases not matched to a gene: 12. CDR1 is SGHVS, CDR2 FNYEAQ, per germline. This CDR3 contains 17 residues.

As concerns this clone: At one of its ends the junction is not consistent with the germline gene, which may arise from a read error. The genes are TRBV7-7 and TRBJ2-2; tentatively, D is TRBD2 (5 bases). Germline V CDR1 and CDR2: SSHAT, FNYEAQ (reference sequence). This CDR3 is 14 amino acids long. The CDR3 spells CASSYGSNTGELFF. Written as DNA, the CDR3 is TGTGCTAGCAGCTATGGGAGCAACACCGGGGAGCTGTTTTTT.

The genes are TRBV5-1 and TRBJ2-1; 10 nucleotides line up with TRBD1. V lost 3 bases and J lost 4; bases outside the gene matches: 7. The CDR3 extends over 16 amino acids. The germline V gene has CDR1 SGHRS and CDR2 YFSETQ. CDR3 DNA: TGCGCCAGCAGCTCGGGACAGGGGATTGGGTACAATGAGCAGTTCTTC. It is translated as CASSSGQGIGYNEQFF. Combining the CDR3 with reference TRBV5-1 and TRBJ2-1 gives the whole variable domain KAGVTQTPRYLIKTRGQQVTLSCSPISGHRSVSWYQQTPGQGLQFLFEYFSETQRNKGNFPGRFSGRQFSNSRSEMNVSTLELGDSALYLCASSSGQGIGYNEQFFGPGTRLTVL.

This rearrangement joins TRBV9 to TRBJ2-5, with a possible D match to TRBD2 (7 bases). CDR1 is SGDLS and CDR2 is YYNGEE in the germline V gene. V lost 4 bases and J lost 2, with 15 bases in between. This CDR3 comprises 15 residues. The CDR3: CASSHNRGAQETQYF. CDR3 in DNA: TGTGCCAGCAGCCATAACCGGGGGGCTCAAGAGACCCAGTACTTC.

This clone was seen only once. The rearrangement joins TRBV15 to TRBJ1-2, with 8 bases lining up with TRBD1. The CDR3 has 12 amino acids. V was clipped by 5 bases and J by 8 bases; unmatched bases: 4. Germline V CDR1 and CDR2: LNHNV, YYDKDF (reference sequence). Written as DNA, the CDR3 is TGTGCCACCAGCGGACAGGGTTTAGGCTACACCTTC. This gives the protein CATSGQGLGYTF.

This chain's CDR3 is CASSLLGVGSPLHF. CDR3 DNA: TGTGCCAGCAGTTTATTAGGGGTTGGCTCACCCCTCCACTTT. The genes are TRBV27 and TRBJ1-6; possible D gene TRBD1, 5 bases. V gave up 1 base and J gave up 10 bases, with 11 bases separating them. The CDR3 is 14 amino acids. Germline V CDR1 and CDR2: MNHEY, SMNVEV (reference sequence).

V and J are TRBV9 and TRBJ2-7; 11 bases agree with TRBD2. CDR1 is SGDLS, CDR2 YYNGEE, per germline. The trim removed 0 bases at V and 6 bases at J, leaving 11 bases unmatched. The CDR3 consists of 17 residues. The CDR3 reads CASSVGGSSGRLIEQYF. The DNA for the CDR3 is TGTGCCAGCAGCGTAGGGGGCTCTAGCGGGAGGCTCATCGAGCAGTACTTC.

The chain carries TRBV19 and TRBJ1-1; D gene ambiguous. The CDR3 covers 13 residues. In germline, CDR1 is LNHDA, CDR2 SQIVND (reference sequence). V was pared by 1 base and J by 11 bases, with 14 bases between. The DNA of the CDR3 is TGTGCCAGTAGTATAGCGCCAGGTGGGGAGGCTTTCTTT. Residues: CASSIAPGGEAFF.

CDR3 DNA sequence: TGCAGCGGAATCCCCCGGGACAGGGGGTTTGATGAGCAGTTCTTC. Its protein is CSGIPRDRGFDEQFF. This sequence joins TRBV29-1 and TRBJ2-1; 11 nucleotides agree with TRBD1. V lost 7 bases, J lost 8 bases, and 13 bases stayed unmatched. CDR1 and CDR2 from the germline V gene are SQVTM and ANQGSEA. The CDR3 has 15 residues.

This chain's CDR3 is CASRGGDASNYGYTF. The CDR3 nucleotides read TGTGCCAGCAGGGGGGGGGATGCCTCTAACTATGGCTACACCTTC. The chain recombines TRBV2 with TRBJ1-2; maybe TRBD1 (5 bases). CDR1 and CDR2 (germline): SNHLY, FYNNEI. The CDR3 extends over 15 amino acids. V lost 6 bases, J lost 0 bases, and 14 bases lay in between.

This chain connects TRBV27 to TRBJ2-1; D might be TRBD1 (5 bases). The CDR3 has 13 residues. Trimming stripped 8 bases from V and 5 bases from J, with 13 bases between. Germline assignment: CDR1 MNHEY and CDR2 SMNVEV (reference sequence). CDR3 in DNA: TGTGCCAGCGCCCCCAGGGATCACAATGAGCAGTTCTTC. Its protein product is CASAPRDHNEQFF.

The chain combines TRBV30 with TRBJ2-1, with 11 positions matching TRBD2. The J segment lost 5 bases and the V segment lost 0 bases, leaving 15 bases of the junction unmatched. The CDR3 extends over 19 amino acids. The germline V gene has CDR1 GTSNPN and CDR2 SVGIG (reference sequence). The CDR3 DNA reads TGTGCCTGGAGTGTATCGCGGGGGCTAGCGGGAGGTCGTAACAATGAGCAGTTCTTC. Its protein is CAWSVSRGLAGGRNNEQFF.

The CDR3 sequence: CASSTLAGGVSGNEQFF. Here the CDR3 DNA reads TGCGCCAGCAGCACACTAGCGGGAGGGGTGTCGGGTAATGAGCAGTTCTTC. The J gene is TRBJ2-1, the V gene TRBV4-3, with 13 bases that match TRBD2. The CDR3 sequence is 17 residues long. The trim removed 5 bases at V and 7 bases at J, leaving 11 bases unmatched. Germline CDR1 reads LGHNA; CDR2 reads YSLEER.